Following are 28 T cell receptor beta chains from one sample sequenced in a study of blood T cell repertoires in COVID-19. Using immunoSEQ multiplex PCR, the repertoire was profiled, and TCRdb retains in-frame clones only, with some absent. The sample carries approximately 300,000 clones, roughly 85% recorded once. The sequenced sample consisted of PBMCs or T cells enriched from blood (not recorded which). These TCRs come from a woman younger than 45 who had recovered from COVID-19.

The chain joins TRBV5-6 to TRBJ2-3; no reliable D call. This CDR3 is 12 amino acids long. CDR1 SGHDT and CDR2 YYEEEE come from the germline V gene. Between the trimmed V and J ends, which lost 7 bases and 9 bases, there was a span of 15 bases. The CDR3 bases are TGTGCCAGCGGAGTGGGTAGTAACACGCAGTATTTT. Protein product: CASGVGSNTQYF.

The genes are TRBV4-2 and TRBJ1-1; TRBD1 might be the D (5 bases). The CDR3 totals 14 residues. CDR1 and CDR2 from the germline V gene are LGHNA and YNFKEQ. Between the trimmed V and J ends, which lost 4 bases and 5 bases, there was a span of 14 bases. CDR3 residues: CASSPGQGLTEAFF. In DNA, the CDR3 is TGTGCCAGCAGCCCAGGTCAGGGATTGACTGAAGCTTTCTTT.

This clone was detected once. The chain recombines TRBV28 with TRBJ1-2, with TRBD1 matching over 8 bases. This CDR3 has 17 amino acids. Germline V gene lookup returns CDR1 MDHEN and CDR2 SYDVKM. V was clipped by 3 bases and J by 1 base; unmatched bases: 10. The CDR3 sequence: CASSFLLLGQDNYGYTF. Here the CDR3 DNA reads TGTGCCAGCAGTTTCCTACTTTTGGGACAGGATAACTATGGCTACACCTTC.

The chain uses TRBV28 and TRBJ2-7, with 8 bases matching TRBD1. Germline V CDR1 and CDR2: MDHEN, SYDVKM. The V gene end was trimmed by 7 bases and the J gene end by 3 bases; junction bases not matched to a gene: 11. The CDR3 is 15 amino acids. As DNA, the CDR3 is TGTGCCAGCACGGAATTCGGGACAGGAATCTACGAGCAGTACTTC. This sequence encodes CASTEFGTGIYEQYF.

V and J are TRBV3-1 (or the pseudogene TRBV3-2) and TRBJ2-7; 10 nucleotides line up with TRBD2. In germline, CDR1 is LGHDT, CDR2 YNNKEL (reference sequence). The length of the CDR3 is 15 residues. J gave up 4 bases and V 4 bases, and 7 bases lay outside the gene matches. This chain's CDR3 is CASSPLAGVLYEQYF. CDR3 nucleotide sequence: TGTGCCAGCAGCCCTCTAGCGGGAGTCTTGTACGAGCAGTACTTC.

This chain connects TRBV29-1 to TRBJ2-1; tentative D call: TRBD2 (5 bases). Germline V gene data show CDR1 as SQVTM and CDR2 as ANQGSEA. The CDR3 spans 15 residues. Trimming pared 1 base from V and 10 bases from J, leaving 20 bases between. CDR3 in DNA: TGCAGCGTTGAAGGGAATGACCGAGGGTTGGAAGAGCAGTTCTTC. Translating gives CSVEGNDRGLEEQFF.

The CDR3 loop reads CSGKTEGDTGELFF. The CDR3 DNA sequence: TGCAGCGGTAAGACAGAGGGGGACACCGGGGAGCTGTTTTTT. This rearrangement joins TRBV29-1 to TRBJ2-2, with D possibly TRBD1 on 6 matching bases. CDR1 is SQVTM, CDR2 ANQGSEA, per germline. V lost 7 bases and J 3 bases, leaving 15 bases between the germline ends. CDR3 length: 14 amino acids.

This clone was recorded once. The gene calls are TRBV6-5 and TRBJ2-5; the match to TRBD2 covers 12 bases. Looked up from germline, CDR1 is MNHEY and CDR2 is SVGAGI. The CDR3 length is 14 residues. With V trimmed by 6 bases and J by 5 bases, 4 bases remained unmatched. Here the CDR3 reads CASSTLAGGETQYF. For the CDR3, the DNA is TGTGCCAGCAGCACTCTAGCGGGAGGGGAGACCCAGTACTTC.

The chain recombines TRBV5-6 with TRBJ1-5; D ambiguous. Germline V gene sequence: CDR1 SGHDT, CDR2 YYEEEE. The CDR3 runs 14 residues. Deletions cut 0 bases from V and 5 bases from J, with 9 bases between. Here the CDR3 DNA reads TGTGCCAGCAGCTTGGGAGGCGAGGATCAGCCCCAGCATTTT. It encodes CASSLGGEDQPQHF.

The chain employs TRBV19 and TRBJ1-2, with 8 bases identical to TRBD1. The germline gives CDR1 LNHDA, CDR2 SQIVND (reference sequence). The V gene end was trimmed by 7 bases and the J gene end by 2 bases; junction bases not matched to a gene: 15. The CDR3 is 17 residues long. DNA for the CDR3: TGTGCCAGTAAGCTGGGAACCCGACAGGGGCGGAACTATGGCTACACCTTC. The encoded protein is CASKLGTRQGRNYGYTF.

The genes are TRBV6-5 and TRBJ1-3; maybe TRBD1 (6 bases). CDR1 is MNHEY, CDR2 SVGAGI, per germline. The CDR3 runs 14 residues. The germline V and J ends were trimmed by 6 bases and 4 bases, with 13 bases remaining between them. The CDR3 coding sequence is TGTGCCAGCAGGCCAACAGGGATCGGAAACACCATATATTTT. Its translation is CASRPTGIGNTIYF.

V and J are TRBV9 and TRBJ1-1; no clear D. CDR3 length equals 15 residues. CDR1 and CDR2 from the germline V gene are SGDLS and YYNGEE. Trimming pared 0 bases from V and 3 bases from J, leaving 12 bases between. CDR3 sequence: CASSVGSSSHTEAFF. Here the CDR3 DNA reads TGTGCCAGCAGCGTAGGGAGCAGCTCCCACACTGAAGCTTTCTTT. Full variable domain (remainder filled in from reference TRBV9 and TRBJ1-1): DSGVTQTPKHLITATGQRVTLRCSPRSGDLSVYWYQQSLDQGLQFLIQYYNGEERAKGNILERFSAQQFPDLHSELNLSSLELGDSALYFCASSVGSSSHTEAFFGQGTRLTVV.

CDR3 DNA: TGTGCCACCAGCAGGCCGGGGAACACTGAAGCTTTCTTT. It yields the protein CATSRPGNTEAFF. The chain joins TRBV15 to TRBJ1-1, with no clear D. V was trimmed by 3 bases and J by 1 base, leaving 6 bases between them. From germline, CDR1 is LNHNV and CDR2 YYDKDF (reference sequence). The CDR3 has 13 residues.

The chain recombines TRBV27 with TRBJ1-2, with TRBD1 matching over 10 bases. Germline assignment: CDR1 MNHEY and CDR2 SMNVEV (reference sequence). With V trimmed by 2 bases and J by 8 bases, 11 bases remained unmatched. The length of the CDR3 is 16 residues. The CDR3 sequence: CASSLQPGQGRGGYTF. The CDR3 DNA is TGTGCCAGCAGTTTACAACCGGGACAGGGGAGAGGAGGCTACACCTTC.

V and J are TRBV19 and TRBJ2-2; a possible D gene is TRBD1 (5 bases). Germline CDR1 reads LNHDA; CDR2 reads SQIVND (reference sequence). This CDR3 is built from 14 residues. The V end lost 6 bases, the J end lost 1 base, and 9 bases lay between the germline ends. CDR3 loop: CASSFDRNTGELFF. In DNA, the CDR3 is TGTGCCAGTAGCTTCGACAGGAACACCGGGGAGCTGTTTTTT.

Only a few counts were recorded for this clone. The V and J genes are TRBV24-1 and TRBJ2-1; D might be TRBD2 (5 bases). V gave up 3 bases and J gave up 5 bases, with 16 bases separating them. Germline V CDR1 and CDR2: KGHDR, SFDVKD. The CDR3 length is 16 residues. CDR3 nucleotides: TGTGCCACCAGTGATCCCCAGCGGTTCATCAACAATGAGCAGTTCTTC. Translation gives CATSDPQRFINNEQFF.

CDR3 DNA sequence: TGTGCCAGCAGTTTTATGGTGCGGGCAACATACTATGGCTACACCTTC. It yields the protein CASSFMVRATYYGYTF. The chain carries TRBV28 and TRBJ1-2; D is ambiguous. Between the trimmed V and J ends, which lost 3 bases and 3 bases, there was a span of 17 bases. Germline V CDR1 and CDR2: MDHEN, SYDVKM. The CDR3 consists of 16 residues.

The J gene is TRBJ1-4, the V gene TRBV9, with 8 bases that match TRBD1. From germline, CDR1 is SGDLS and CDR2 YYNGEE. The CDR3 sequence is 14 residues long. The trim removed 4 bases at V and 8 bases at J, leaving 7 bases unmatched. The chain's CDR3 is CASSQTGGGEKLFF. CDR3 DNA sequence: TGTGCCAGCAGCCAAACAGGGGGAGGCGAAAAACTGTTTTTT.

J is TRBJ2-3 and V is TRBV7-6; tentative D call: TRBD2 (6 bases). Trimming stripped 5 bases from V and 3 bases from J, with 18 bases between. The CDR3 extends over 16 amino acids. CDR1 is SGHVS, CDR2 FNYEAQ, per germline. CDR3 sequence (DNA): TGTGCCAGCAGCATCACATTGGGGGGACGGACAGATACGCAGTATTTT. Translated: CASSITLGGRTDTQYF.

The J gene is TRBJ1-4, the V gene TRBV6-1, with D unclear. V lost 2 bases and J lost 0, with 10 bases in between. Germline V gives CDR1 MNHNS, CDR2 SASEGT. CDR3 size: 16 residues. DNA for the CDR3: TGTGCCAGCAGTGAACTCAGAGCGGCAACTAATGAAAAACTGTTTTTT. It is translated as CASSELRAATNEKLFF.

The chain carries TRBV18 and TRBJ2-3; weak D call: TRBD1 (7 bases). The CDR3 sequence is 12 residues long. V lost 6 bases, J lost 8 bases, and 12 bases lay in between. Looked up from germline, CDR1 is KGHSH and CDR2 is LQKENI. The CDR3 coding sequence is TGTGCCAGCTCTCCCCAGGGGGGTACGCAGTATTTT. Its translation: CASSPQGGTQYF.

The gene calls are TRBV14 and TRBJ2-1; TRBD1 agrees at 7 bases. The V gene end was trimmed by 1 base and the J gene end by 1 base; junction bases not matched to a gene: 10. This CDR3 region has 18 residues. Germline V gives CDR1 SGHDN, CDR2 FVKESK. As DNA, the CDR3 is TGTGCCAGCAGCCAAGCGACACAGGGGTTTGTATCCTACAATGAGCAGTTCTTC. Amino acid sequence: CASSQATQGFVSYNEQFF.

The CDR3 region is CASSPQGEGEKLFF. In DNA, the CDR3 is TGTGCCAGCAGTCCACAGGGAGAAGGTGAAAAACTGTTTTTT. This chain links TRBV6-4 with TRBJ1-4; D perhaps matches TRBD1 (6 bases). V shed 5 bases and J shed 7 bases, with 14 bases lying between them. The CDR3 has 14 amino acids. Germline V gives CDR1 MRHNA, CDR2 SNTAGT.

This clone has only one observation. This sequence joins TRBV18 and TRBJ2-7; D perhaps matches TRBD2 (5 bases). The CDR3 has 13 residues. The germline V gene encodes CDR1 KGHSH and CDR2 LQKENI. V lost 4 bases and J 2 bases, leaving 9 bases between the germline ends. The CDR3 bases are TGTGCCAGCTCACAGGTCGGGACCTACGAGCAGTACTTC. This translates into CASSQVGTYEQYF.

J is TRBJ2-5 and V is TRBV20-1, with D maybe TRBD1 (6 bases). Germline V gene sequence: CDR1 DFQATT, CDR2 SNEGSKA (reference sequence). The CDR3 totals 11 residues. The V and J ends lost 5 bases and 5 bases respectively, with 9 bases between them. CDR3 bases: TGCAGTGCTGGGGGCCAGGAGACCCAGTACTTC. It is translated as CSAGGQETQYF.

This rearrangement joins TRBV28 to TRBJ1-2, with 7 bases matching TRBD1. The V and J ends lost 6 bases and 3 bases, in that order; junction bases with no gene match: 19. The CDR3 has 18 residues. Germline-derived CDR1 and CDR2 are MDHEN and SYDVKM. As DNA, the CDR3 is TGTGCCAGCAGCGGGAGACAGGGTTTAGGCCCTACGCACTATGGCTACACCTTC. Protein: CASSGRQGLGPTHYGYTF.

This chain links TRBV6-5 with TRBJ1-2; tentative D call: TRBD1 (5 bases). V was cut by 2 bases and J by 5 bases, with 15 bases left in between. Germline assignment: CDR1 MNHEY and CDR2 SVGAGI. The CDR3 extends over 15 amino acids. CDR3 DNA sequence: TGTGCCAGCAGTTACCGTGATCTGGGGCGTTATGGCTACACCTTC. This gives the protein CASSYRDLGRYGYTF.

The DNA for the CDR3 is TGTGCCAGCAGTGAACCCGTCAGGGGTGACACCATATATTTT. Translation gives CASSEPVRGDTIYF. The chain uses TRBV6-1 and TRBJ1-3; D may be TRBD1 (6 bases). V lost 2 bases and J lost 8, with 13 bases in between. CDR1 and CDR2 from the germline V gene are MNHNS and SASEGT. The CDR3 consists of 14 residues.